This T cell receptor (beta chain) comes out of a study of T cell repertoires in cytomegalovirus infection. This clonotype is a singleton in its sample. Its antigen remains unknown. TCRdb called the reads again in MiXCR, with one record for every CDR3 protein. The repertoire holds around 450,000 distinct CDR3 sequences, with 25% to 40% as singletons. V lost 3 bases and J 4 bases, leaving 12 bases between the germline ends. The CDR3 has 15 residues. Notes on the study in general: HLA-C-restricted TCR beta clonotypes specific for CMV led the ex vivo response. Using cumulative public TCR beta family frequency, the authors identified those who carried CMV together with the relevant HLA.

The chain employs TRBV12-3 or TRBV12-4 and TRBJ2-2; D might be TRBD2 (6 bases). The sequenced sample was PBMCs. The sequence was obtained from a human donor in good health (CMV status not recorded). Some clones in this sample may be carry-over from other donors' samples. The CDR3 spells CASSFFGGSTGELFF. CDR3 coding DNA: TGTGCCAGCAGTTTTTTCGGGGGAAGCACCGGGGAGCTGTTTTTT.